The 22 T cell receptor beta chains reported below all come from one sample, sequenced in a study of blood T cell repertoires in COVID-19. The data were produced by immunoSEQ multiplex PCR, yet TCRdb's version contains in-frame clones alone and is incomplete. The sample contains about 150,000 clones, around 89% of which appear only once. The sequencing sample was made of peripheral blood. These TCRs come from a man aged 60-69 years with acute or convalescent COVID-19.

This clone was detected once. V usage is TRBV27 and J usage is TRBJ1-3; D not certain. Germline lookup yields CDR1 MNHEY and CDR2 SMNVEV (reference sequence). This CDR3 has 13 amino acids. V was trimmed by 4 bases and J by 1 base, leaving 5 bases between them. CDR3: CASSSLSGNTIYF. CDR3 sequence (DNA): TGTGCCAGCAGTTCCCTATCTGGAAACACCATATATTTT.

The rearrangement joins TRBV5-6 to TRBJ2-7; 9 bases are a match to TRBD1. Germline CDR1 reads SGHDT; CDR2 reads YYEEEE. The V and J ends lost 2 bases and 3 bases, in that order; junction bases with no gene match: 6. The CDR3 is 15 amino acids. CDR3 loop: CASSFRRDRDYEQYF. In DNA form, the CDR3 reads TGTGCCAGCAGCTTCCGCCGGGACAGGGACTACGAGCAGTACTTC.

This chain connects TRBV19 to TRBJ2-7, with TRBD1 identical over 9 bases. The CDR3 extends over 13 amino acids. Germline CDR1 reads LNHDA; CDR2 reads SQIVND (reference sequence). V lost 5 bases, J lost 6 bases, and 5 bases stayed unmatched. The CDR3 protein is CASSVQGAGEQYF. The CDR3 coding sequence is TGTGCCAGTAGTGTACAGGGGGCCGGCGAGCAGTACTTC.

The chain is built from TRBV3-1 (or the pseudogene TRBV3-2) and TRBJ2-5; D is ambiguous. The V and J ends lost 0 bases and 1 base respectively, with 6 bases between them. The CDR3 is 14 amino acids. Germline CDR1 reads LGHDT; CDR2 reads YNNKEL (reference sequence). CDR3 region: CASSQENSQETQYF. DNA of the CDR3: TGTGCCAGCAGCCAAGAGAACAGCCAAGAGACCCAGTACTTC.

CDR3 loop: CASSQGSTGDSYNEQFF. CDR3 coding DNA: TGCGCCAGCAGCCAGGGTTCGACAGGGGATAGCTACAATGAGCAGTTCTTC. V and J are TRBV4-1 and TRBJ2-1; 8 bases fit TRBD1. CDR3 size: 17 residues. Germline V lookup: CDR1 MGHRA, CDR2 YSYEKL. J was trimmed by 3 bases and V by 3 bases; bases with no gene match: 10.

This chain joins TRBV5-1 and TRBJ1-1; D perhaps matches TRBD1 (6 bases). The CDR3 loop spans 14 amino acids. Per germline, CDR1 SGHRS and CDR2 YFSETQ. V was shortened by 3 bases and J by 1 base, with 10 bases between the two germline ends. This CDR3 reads CASSSGVKNTEAFF. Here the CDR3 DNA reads TGCGCCAGCAGCTCAGGGGTGAAGAACACTGAAGCTTTCTTT. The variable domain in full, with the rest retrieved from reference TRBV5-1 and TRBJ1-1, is KAGVTQTPRYLIKTRGQQVTLSCSPISGHRSVSWYQQTPGQGLQFLFEYFSETQRNKGNFPGRFSGRQFSNSRSEMNVSTLELGDSALYLCASSSGVKNTEAFFGQGTRLTVV.

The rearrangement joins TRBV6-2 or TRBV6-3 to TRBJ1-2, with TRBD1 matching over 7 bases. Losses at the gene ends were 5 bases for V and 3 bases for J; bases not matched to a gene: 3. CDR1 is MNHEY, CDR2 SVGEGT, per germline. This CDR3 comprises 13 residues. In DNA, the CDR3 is TGTGCCAGCAGTCTTCAGGGGGACTATGGCTACACCTTC. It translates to CASSLQGDYGYTF.

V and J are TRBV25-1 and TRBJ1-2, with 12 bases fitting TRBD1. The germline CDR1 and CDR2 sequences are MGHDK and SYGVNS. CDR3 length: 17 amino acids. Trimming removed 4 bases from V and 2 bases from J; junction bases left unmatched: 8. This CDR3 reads CASSAGTGGILNYGYTF. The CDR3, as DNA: TGTGCCAGCAGTGCAGGGACAGGGGGCATTCTAAACTATGGCTACACCTTC.

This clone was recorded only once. In DNA form, the CDR3 reads TGTGCCAGCACGGGGAACAAGGTGTCGGGCTACACCTTC. Translation gives CASTGNKVSGYTF. V gene TRBV25-1 combines with J gene TRBJ1-2; D is unclear. CDR3 size: 13 residues. Between the trimmed V and J ends, which lost 7 bases and 8 bases, there was a span of 17 bases. Germline lookup yields CDR1 MGHDK and CDR2 SYGVNS.

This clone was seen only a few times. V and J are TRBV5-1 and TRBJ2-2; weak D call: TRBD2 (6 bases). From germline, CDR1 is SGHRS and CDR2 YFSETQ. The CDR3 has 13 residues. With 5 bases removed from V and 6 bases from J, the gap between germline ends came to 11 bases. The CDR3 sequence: CASSPWGAGELFF. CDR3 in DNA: TGCGCCAGCAGTCCATGGGGGGCCGGGGAGCTGTTTTTT.

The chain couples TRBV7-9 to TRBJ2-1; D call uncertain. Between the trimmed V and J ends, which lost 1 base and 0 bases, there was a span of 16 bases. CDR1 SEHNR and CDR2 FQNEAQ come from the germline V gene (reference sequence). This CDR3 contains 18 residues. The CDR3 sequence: CASSLGELLTSSYNEQFF. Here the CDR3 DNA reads TGTGCCAGCAGCTTAGGAGAACTTCTTACGAGCTCCTACAATGAGCAGTTCTTC.

DNA for the CDR3: TGTGCCTGGAGTACAGGCTCTAATGAAAAACTGTTTTTT. This sequence encodes CAWSTGSNEKLFF. The genes are TRBV30 and TRBJ1-4, with D tentatively TRBD1 (5 bases). Trimming left V 2 bases short and J 3 bases short, with 7 bases between. Per the germline V gene, CDR1 is GTSNPN and CDR2 is SVGIG (reference sequence). CDR3 length: 13 amino acids.

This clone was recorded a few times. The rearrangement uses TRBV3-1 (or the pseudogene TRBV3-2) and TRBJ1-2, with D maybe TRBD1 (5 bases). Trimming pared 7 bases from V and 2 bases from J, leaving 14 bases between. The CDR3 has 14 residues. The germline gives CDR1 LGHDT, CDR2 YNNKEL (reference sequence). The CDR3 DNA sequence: TGTGCCAGCACCTCGACAGAGGAGAACTATGGCTACACCTTC. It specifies CASTSTEENYGYTF.

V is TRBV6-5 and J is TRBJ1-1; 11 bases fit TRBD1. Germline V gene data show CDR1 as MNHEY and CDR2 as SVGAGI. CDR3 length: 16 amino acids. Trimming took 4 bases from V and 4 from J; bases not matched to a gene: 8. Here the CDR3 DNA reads TGTGCCAGCAGTTTCGGACAGGGGGCGCGAGGCACTGAAGCTTTCTTT. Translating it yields CASSFGQGARGTEAFF.

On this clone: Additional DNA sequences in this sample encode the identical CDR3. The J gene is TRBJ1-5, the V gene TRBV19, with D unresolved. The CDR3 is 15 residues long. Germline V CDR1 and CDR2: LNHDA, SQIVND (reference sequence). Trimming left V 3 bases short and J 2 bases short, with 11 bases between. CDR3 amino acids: CASSIRGTGNQPQHF. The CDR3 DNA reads TGTGCCAGTAGTATCCGCGGTACGGGCAATCAGCCCCAGCATTTT. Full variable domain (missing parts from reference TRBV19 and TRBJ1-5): DGGITQSPKYLFRKEGQNVTLSCEQNLNHDAMYWYRQDPGQGLRLIYYSQIVNDFQKGDIAEGYSVSREKKESFPLTVTSAQKNPTAFYLCASSIRGTGNQPQHFGDGTRLSIL.

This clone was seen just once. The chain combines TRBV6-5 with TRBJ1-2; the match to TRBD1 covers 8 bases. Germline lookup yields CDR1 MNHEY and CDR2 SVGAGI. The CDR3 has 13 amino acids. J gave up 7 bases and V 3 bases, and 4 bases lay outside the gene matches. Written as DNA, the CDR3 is TGTGCCAGCAGTTATGGCAGGGGGCTTGGCTACACCTTC. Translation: CASSYGRGLGYTF.

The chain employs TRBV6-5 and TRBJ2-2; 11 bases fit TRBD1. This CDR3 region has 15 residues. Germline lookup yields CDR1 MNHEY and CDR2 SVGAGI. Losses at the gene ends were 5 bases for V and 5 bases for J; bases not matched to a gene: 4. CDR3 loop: CASSRDRGSTGELFF. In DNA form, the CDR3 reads TGTGCCAGCAGTAGGGACAGGGGGAGTACCGGGGAGCTGTTTTTT.

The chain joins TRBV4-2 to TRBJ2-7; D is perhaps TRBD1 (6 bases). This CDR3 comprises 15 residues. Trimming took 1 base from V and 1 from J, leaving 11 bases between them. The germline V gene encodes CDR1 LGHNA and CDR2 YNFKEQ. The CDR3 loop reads CASSQAWDKSYEQYF. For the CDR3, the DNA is TGTGCCAGCAGCCAAGCTTGGGACAAGTCCTACGAGCAGTACTTC.

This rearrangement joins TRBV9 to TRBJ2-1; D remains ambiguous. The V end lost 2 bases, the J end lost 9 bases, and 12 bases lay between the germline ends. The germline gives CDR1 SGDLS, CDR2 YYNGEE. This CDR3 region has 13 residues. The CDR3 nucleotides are TGTGCCAGCAGCGTTGTTGGTTTCGGTGAGCAGTTCTTC. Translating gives CASSVVGFGEQFF.

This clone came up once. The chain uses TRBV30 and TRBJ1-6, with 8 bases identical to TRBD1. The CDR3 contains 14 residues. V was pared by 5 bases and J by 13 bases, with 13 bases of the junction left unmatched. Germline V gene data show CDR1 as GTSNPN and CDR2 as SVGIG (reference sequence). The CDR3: CAWRSGTGTSPLHF. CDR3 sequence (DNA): TGTGCCTGGCGATCCGGGACAGGTACGTCCCCCCTCCACTTT.

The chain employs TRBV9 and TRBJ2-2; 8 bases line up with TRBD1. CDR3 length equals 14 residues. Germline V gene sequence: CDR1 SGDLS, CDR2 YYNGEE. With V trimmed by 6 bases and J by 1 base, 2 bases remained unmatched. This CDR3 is CASKGTGNTGELFF. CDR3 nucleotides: TGTGCCAGCAAGGGGACAGGGAACACCGGGGAGCTGTTTTTT. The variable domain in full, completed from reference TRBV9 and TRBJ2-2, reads DSGVTQTPKHLITATGQRVTLRCSPRSGDLSVYWYQQSLDQGLQFLIQYYNGEERAKGNILERFSAQQFPDLHSELNLSSLELGDSALYFCASKGTGNTGELFFGEGSRLTVL.

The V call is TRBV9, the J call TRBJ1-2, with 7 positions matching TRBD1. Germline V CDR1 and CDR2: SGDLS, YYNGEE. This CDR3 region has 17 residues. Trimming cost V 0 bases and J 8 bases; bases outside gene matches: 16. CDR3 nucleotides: TGTGCCAGCAGCGTAGGCCCTCGGGACAGCATGGCCGGGGGCTACACCTTC. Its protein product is CASSVGPRDSMAGGYTF.